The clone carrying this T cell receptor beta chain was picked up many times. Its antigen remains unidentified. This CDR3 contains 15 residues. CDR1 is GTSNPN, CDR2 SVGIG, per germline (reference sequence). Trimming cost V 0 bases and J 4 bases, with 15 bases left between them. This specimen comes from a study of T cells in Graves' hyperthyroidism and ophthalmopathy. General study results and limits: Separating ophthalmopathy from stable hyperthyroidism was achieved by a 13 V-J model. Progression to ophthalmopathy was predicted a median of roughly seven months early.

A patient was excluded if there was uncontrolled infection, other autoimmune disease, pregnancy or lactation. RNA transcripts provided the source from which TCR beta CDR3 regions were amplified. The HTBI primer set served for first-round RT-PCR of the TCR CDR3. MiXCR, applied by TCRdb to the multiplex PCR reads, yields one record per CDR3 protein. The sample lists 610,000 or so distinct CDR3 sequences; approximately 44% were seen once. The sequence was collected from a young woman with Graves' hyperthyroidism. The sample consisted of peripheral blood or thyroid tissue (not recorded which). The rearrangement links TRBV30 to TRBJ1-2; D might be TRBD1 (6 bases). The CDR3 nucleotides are TGTGCCTGGAGTGTAGGGGGAGGTAGTACCTATGGCTACACCTTC. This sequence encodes CAWSVGGGSTYGYTF.